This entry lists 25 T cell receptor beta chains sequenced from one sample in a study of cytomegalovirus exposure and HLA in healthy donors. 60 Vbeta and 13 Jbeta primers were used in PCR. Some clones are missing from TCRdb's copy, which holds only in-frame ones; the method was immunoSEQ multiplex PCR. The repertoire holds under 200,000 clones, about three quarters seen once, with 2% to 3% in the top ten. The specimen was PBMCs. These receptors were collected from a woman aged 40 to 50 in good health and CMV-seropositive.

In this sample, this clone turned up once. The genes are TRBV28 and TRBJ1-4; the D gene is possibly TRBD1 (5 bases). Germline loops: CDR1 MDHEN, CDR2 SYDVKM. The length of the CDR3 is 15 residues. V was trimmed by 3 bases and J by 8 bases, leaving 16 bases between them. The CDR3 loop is CASSFAGLKGEKLFF. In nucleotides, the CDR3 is TGTGCCAGCAGTTTTGCGGGACTTAAGGGGGAAAAACTGTTTTTT.

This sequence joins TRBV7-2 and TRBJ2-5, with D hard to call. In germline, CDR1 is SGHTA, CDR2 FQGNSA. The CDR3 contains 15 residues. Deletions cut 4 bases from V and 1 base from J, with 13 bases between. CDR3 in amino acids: CASSYLGAPQETQYF. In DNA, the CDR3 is TGTGCCAGCAGCTACCTTGGAGCGCCCCAAGAGACCCAGTACTTC.

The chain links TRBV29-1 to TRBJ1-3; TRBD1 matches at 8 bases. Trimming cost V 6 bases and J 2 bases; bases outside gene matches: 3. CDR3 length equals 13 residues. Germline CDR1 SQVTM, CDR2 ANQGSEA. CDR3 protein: CSVETGAGNTIYF. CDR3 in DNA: TGCAGCGTAGAGACAGGGGCTGGAAACACCATATATTTT.

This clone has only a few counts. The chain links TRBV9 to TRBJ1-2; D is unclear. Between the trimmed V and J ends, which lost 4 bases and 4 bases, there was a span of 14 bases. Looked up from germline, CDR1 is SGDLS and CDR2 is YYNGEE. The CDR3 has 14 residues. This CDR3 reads CASSPPGVLYGYTF. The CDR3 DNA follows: TGTGCCAGCAGCCCCCCAGGCGTCCTCTATGGCTACACCTTC.

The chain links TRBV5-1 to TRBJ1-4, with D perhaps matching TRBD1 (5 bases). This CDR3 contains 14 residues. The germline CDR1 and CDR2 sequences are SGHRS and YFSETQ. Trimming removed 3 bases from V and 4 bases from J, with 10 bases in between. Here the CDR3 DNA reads TGCGCCAGCAGCTGGTGGCAGGGTAATGAAAAACTGTTTTTT. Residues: CASSWWQGNEKLFF.

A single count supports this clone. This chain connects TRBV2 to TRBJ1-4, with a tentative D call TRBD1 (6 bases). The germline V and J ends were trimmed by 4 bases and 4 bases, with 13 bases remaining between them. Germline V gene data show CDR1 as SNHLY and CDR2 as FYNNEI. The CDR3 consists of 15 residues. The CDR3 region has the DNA TGTGCCAGCAGTGCCTCGACAGGCGTTAATGAAAAACTGTTTTTT. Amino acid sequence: CASSASTGVNEKLFF. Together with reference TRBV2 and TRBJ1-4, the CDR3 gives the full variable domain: EPEVTQTPSHQVTQMGQEVILRCVPISNHLYFYWYRQILGQKVEFLVSFYNNEISEKSEIFDDQFSVERPDGSNFTLKIRSTKLEDSAMYFCASSASTGVNEKLFFGSGTQLSVL.

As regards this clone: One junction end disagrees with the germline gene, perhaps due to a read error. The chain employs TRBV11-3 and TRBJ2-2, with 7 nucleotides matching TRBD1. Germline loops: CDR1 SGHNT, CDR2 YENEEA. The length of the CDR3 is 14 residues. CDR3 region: CASSLNLDQGVLFF. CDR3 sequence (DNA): TGTGCCAGCAGCTTAAATTTGGATCAGGGGGTGCTGTTTTTT.

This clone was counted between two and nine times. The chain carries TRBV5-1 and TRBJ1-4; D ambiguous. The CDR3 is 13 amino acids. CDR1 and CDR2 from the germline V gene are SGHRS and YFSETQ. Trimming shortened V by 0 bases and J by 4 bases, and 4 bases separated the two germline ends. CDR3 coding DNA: TGCGCCAGCAGCTTGGACGGTAATGAAAAACTGTTTTTT. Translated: CASSLDGNEKLFF.

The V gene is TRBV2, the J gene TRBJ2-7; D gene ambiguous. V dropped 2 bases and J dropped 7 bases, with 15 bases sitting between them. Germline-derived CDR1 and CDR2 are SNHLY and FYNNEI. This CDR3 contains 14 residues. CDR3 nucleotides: TGTGCCAGCAGTGAACGCTCCCAATCACGGGAGCAGTACTTC. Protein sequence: CASSERSQSREQYF.

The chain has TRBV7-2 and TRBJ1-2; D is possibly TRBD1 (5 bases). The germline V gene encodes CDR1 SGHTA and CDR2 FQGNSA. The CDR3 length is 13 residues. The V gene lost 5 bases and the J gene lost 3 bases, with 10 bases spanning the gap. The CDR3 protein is CASSPDSYYGYTF. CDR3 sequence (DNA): TGTGCCAGCAGCCCCGACAGCTACTATGGCTACACCTTC.

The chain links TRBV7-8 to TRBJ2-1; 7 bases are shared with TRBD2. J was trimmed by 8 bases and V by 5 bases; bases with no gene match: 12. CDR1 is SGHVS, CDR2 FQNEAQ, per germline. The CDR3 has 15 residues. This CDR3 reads CASSLRGGRTDEQFF. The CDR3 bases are TGTGCCAGCAGCCTCCGTGGCGGGAGAACAGATGAGCAGTTCTTC. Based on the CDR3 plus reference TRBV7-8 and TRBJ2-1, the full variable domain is GAGVSQSPRYKVAKRGQDVALRCDPISGHVSLFWYQQALGQGPEFLTYFQNEAQLDKSGLPSDRFFAERPEGSVSTLKIQRTQQEDSAVYLCASSLRGGRTDEQFFGPGTRLTVL.

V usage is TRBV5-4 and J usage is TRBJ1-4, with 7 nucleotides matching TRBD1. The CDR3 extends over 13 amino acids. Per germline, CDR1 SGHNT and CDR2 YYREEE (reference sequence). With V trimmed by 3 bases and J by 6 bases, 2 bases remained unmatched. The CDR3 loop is CASSSGQDEKLFF. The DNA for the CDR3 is TGTGCCAGCAGCTCTGGACAGGATGAAAAACTGTTTTTT.

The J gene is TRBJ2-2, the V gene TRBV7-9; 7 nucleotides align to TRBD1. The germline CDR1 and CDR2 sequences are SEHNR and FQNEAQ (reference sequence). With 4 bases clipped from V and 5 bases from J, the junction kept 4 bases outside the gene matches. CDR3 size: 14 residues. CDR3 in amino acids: CASSSTGATGELFF. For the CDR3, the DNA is TGTGCCAGCAGCTCCACAGGGGCTACCGGGGAGCTGTTTTTT.

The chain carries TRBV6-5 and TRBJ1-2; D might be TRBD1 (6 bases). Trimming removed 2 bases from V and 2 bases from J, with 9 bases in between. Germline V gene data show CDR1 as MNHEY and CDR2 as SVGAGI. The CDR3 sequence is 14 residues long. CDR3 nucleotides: TGTGCCAGCAGTTACCTGGACAGAAACTATGGCTACACCTTC. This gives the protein CASSYLDRNYGYTF.

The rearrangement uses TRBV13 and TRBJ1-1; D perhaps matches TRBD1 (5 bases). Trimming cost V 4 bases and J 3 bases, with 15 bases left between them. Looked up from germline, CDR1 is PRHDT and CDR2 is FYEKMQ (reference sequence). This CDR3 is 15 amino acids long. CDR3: CASSSSKGWDTEAFF. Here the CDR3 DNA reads TGTGCCAGCAGCTCCTCTAAGGGGTGGGACACTGAAGCTTTCTTT.

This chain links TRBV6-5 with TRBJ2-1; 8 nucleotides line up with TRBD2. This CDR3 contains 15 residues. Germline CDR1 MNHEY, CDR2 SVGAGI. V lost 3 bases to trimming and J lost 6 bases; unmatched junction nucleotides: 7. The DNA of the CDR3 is TGTGCCAGCAGTTATGGTGGCGGGGGGAGCAATGAGCAGTTCTTC. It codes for CASSYGGGGSNEQFF.

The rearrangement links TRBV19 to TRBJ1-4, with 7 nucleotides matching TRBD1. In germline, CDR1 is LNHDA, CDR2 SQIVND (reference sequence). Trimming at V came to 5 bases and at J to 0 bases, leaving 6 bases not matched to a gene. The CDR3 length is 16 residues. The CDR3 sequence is CASSEQGLTTNEKLFF. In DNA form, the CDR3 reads TGTGCCAGTAGTGAACAGGGGCTGACAACTAATGAAAAACTGTTTTTT.

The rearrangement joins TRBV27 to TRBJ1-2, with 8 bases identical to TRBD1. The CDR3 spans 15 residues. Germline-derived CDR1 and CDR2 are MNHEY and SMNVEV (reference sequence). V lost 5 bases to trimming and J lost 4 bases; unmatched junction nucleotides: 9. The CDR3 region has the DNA TGTGCCAGCAGTCCCCGGGACAGGCCTTCCTATGGCTACACCTTC. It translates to CASSPRDRPSYGYTF.

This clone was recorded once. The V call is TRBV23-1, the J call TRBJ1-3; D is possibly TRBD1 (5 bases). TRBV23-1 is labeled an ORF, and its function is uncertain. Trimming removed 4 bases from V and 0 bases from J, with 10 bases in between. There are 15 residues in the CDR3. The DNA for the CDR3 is TGCGCCAGCAGTCCAGGCAGGGCCTCTGGAAACACCATATATTTT. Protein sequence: CASSPGRASGNTIYF.

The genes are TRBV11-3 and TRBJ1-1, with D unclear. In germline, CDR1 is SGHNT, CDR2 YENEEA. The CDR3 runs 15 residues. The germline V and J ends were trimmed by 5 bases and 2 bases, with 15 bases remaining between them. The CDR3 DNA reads TGTGCCAGCAGCCCCCGGGAGGGCGTTAACACTGAAGCTTTCTTT. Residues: CASSPREGVNTEAFF. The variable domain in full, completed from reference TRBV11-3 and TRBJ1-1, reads EAGVVQSPRYKIIEKKQPVAFWCNPISGHNTLYWYLQNLGQGPELLIRYENEEAVDDSQLPKDRFSAERLKGVDSTLKIQPAELGDSAVYLCASSPREGVNTEAFFGQGTRLTVV.

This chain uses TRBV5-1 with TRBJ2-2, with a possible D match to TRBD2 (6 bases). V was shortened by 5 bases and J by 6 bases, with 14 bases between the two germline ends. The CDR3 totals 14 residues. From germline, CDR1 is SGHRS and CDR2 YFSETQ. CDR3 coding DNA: TGCGCCAGCAGGACGGGAGTAACACCCGGGGAGCTGTTTTTT. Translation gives CASRTGVTPGELFF.

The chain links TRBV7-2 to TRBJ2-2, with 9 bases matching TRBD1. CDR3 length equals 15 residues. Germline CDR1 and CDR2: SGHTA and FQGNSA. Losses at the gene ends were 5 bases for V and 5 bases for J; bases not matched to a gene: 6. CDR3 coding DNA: TGTGCCAGCAGCGTGGGGGACAGGGTAACCGGGGAGCTGTTTTTT. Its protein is CASSVGDRVTGELFF.

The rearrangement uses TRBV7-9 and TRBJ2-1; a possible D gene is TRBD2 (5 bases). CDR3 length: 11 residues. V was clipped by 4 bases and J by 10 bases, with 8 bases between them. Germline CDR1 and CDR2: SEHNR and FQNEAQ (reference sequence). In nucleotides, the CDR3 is TGTGCCAGCAGCTCCGAGCGGGAGCAGTTCTTC. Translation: CASSSEREQFF.

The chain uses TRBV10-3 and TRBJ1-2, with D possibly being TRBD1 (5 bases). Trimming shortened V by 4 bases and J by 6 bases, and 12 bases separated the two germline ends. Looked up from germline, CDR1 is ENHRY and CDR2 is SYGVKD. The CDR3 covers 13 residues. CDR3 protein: CAISAPTENGYTF. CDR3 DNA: TGTGCCATCAGTGCCCCGACAGAGAATGGCTACACCTTC.

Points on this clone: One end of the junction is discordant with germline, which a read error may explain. CDR3 sequence: CASQYSFNTEALF. The CDR3 coding sequence is TGTGCCAGTCAGTACAGTTTTAACACTGAAGCTCTCTTT. V gene TRBV6-1 combines with J gene TRBJ1-1; D is ambiguous. CDR3 length equals 13 residues. The germline V gene has CDR1 MNHNS and CDR2 SASEGT.